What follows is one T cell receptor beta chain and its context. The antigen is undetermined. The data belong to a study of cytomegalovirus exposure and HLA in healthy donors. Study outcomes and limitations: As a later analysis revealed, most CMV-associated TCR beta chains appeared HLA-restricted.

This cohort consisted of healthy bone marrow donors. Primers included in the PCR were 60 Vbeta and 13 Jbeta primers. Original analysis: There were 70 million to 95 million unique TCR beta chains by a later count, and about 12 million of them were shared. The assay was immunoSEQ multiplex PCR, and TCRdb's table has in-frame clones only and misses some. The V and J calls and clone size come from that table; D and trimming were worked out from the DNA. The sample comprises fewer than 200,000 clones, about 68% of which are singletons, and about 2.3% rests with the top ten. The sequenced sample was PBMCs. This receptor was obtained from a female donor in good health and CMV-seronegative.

The CDR3 coding sequence is TGTGCCAGCCATATCGCGGGGGGACACAATGAGCAGTTCTTC. Protein product: CASHIAGGHNEQFF. The chain uses TRBV5-4 and TRBJ2-1; 8 bases fit TRBD2. V trimming: 7 bases; J trimming: 5 bases; junction bases outside the gene matches: 8. The germline CDR1 and CDR2 sequences are SGHNT and YYREEE (reference sequence). The CDR3 spans 14 residues.